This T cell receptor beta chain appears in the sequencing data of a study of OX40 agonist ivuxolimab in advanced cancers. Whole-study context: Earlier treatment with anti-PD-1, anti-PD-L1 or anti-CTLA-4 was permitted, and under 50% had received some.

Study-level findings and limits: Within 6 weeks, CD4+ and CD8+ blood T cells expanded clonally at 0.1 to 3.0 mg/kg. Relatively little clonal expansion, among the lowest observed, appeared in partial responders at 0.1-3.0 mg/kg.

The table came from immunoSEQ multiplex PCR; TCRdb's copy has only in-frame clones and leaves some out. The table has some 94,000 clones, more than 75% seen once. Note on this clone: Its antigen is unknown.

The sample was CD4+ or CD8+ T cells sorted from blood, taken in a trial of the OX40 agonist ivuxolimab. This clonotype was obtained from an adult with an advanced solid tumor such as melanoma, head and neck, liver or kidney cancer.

CDR3 region: CASTPLGELFF. The CDR3 DNA reads as TGTGCCAGCACACCCCTCGGGGAGCTGTTTTTT. This sequence joins TRBV21-1 and TRBJ2-2. TRBV21-1 is shown as a pseudogene. CDR3 length: 11 residues.